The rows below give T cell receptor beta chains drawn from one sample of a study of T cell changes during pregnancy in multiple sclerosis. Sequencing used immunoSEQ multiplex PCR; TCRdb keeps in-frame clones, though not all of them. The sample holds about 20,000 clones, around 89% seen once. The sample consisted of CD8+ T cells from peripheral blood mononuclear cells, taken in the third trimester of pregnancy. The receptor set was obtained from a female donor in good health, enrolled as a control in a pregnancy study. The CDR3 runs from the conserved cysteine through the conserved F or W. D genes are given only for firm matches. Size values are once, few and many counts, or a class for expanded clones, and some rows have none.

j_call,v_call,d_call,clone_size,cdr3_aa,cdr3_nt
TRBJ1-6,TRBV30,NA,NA,CAWSADTGIGSPLHF,TGTGCCTGGAGTGCCGACACAGGGATCGGTTCACCCCTCCACTTT
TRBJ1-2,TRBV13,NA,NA,CASFRQATNYGYTF,TGTGCCAGCTTCCGACAAGCAACTAACTATGGCTACACCTTC
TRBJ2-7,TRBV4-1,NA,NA,CASSPNSYEQYF,TGCGCCAGCAGCCCAAACTCCTACGAGCAGTACTTC
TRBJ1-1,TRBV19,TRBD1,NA,CASRTGWVAEAFF,TGTGCCAGTAGGACAGGGTGGGTCGCTGAAGCTTTCTTT
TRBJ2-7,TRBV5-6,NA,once,CASSLYRVAEQYF,TGTGCCAGCAGCCTATACAGGGTAGCCGAGCAGTACTTC
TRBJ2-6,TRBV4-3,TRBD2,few,CASSQTSGSGANVLTF,TGCGCCAGCAGCCAGACTAGCGGGAGTGGGGCCAACGTCCTGACTTTC
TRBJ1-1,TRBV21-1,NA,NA,CASSKFARQGNTEAFF,TGTGCCAGCAGCAAATTTGCGCGACAGGGGAACACTGAAGCTTTCTTT
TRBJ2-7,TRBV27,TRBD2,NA,CASSPPEGLARGEQYF,TGTGCCAGCAGTCCTCCCGAGGGACTAGCGAGGGGAGAGCAGTACTTC
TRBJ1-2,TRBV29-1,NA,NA,CSVEEGRAAHGYTF,TGCAGCGTTGAGGAGGGCAGGGCCGCCCATGGCTACACCTTC
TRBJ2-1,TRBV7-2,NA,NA,CASTGGPSGYNEQFF,TGTGCCAGCACTGGGGGCCCGTCAGGTTACAATGAGCAGTTCTTC
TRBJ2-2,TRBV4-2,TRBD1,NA,CASSQADRANTGELFF,TGTGCCAGCAGCCAAGCGGACAGGGCGAACACCGGGGAGCTGTTTTTT
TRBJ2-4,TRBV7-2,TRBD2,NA,CASSLSSGQNIQYF,TGTGCCAGCAGCTTGTCTAGCGGGCAAAACATTCAGTACTTC
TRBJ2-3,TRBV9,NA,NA,CASSPEVRGANRGTQYF,TGTGCCAGCAGCCCAGAGGTTCGGGGGGCAAACCGGGGGACGCAGTATTTT
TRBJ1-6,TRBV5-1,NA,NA,CASSLWAGEASPLHF,TGCGCCAGCAGCTTGTGGGCGGGGGAGGCTTCACCCCTCCACTTT
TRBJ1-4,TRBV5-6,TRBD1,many,CASSLGFRGTDEKLFF,TGTGCCAGCAGCTTGGGCTTCAGGGGGACCGATGAAAAACTGTTTTTT
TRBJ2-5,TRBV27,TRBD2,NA,CASRWTSGTGTQYF,TGTGCCAGCAGGTGGACTAGCGGGACTGGGACCCAGTACTTC
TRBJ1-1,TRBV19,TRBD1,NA,CASVDRAGSPEAFF,TGTGCCAGTGTGGACAGGGCGGGATCACCTGAAGCTTTCTTT
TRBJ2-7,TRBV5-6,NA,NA,CASSFHRSTYHRTTYEQYF,TGTGCCAGCAGCTTCCACAGGTCTACATATCATCGTACAACCTACGAGCAGTACTTC